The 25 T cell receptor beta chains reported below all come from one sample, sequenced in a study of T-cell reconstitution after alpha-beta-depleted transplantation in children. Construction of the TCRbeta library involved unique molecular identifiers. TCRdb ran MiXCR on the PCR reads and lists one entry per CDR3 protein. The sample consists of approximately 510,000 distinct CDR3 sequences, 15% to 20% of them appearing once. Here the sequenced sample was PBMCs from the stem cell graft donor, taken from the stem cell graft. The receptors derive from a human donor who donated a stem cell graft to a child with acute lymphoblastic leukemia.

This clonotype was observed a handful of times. The CDR3 sequence: CASTSAGGSEAFF. The CDR3 coding sequence is TGCGCCAGCACCTCCGCGGGTGGCAGTGAAGCTTTCTTT. This sequence joins TRBV5-1 and TRBJ1-1; D remains ambiguous. The CDR3 totals 13 residues. The V end was cut by 6 bases, the J end by 7 bases, with 16 bases between. Looked up from germline, CDR1 is SGHRS and CDR2 is YFSETQ.

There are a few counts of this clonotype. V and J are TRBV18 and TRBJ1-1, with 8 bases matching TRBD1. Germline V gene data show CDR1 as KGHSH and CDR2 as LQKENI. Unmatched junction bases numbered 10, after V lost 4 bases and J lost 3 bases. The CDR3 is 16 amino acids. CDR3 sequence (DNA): TGTGCCAGCTCACTATACCCGGACAGGGCGGACACTGAAGCTTTCTTT. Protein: CASSLYPDRADTEAFF.

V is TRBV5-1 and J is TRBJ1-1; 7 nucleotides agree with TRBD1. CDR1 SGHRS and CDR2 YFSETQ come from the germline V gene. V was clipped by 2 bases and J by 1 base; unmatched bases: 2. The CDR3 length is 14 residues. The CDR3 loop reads CASSFRGQNTEAFF. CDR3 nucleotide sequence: TGCGCCAGCAGCTTTAGGGGGCAGAACACTGAAGCTTTCTTT.

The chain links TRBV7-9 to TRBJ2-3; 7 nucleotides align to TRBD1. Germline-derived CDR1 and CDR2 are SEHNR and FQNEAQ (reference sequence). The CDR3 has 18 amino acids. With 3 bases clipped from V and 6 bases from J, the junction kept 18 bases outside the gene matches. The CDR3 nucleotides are TGTGCCAGCAGCTTTTCCCCCGGGACAGCTTTGGCGGGCGATACGCAGTATTTT. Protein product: CASSFSPGTALAGDTQYF. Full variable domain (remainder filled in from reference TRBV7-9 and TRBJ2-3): DTGVSQNPRHKITKRGQNVTFRCDPISEHNRLYWYRQTLGQGPEFLTYFQNEAQLEKSRLLSDRFSAERPKGSFSTLEIQRTEQGDSAMYLCASSFSPGTALAGDTQYFGPGTRLTVL.

This CDR3 reads CASSVSRGVVTQYF. The CDR3 bases are TGTGCCAGCAGCGTATCTCGGGGAGTTGTGACCCAGTACTTC. This chain links TRBV9 with TRBJ2-5; a possible D gene is TRBD2 (5 bases). The germline V gene encodes CDR1 SGDLS and CDR2 YYNGEE. V was pared by 1 base and J by 7 bases, with 14 bases between. The CDR3 is 14 residues long.

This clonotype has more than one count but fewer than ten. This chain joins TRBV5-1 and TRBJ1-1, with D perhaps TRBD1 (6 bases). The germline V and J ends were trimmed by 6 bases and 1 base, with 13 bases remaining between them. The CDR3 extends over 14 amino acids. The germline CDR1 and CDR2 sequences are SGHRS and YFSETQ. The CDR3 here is CASTLGATNTEAFF. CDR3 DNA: TGCGCCAGCACCCTGGGGGCAACGAACACTGAAGCTTTCTTT.

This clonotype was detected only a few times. CDR3 loop: CASKDTNSYEQYF. The CDR3 DNA reads TGTGCCAGCAAGGACACGAACTCCTACGAGCAGTACTTC. The chain combines TRBV4-2 with TRBJ2-7; possible D gene TRBD1, 5 bases. There are 13 residues in the CDR3. V dropped 7 bases and J dropped 0 bases, with 10 bases sitting between them. Per germline, CDR1 LGHNA and CDR2 YNFKEQ.

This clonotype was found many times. The CDR3 sequence is CASSRGGLNTEAFF. Here the CDR3 DNA reads TGTGCCAGCAGCCGGGGGGGCTTGAACACTGAAGCTTTCTTT. This rearrangement joins TRBV27 to TRBJ1-1; a possible D gene is TRBD1 (6 bases). The CDR3 covers 14 residues. Germline V gene data show CDR1 as MNHEY and CDR2 as SMNVEV (reference sequence). Trimming shortened V by 6 bases and J by 0 bases, and 11 bases separated the two germline ends.

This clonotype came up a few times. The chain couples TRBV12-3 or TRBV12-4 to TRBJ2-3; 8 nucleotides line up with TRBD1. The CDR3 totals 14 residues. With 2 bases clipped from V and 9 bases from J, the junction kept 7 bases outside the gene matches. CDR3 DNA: TGTGCCAGCAGTTTACAGGGGGCGCAAGGAACGCAGTATTTT. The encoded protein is CASSLQGAQGTQYF.

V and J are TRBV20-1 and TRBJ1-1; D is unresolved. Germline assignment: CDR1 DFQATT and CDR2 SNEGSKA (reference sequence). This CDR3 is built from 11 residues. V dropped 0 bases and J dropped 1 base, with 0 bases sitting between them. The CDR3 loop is CSARENTEAFF. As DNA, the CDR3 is TGCAGTGCTAGAGAGAACACTGAAGCTTTCTTT.

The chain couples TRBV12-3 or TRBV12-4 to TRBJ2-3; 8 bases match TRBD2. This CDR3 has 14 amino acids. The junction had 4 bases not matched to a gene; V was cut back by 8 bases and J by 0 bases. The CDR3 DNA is TGTGCCAGCCGGGGGGGGCTCAGCACAGATACGCAGTATTTT. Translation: CASRGGLSTDTQYF.

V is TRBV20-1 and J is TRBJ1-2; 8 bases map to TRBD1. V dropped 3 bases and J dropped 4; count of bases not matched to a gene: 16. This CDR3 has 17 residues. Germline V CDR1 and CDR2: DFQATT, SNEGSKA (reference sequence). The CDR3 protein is CSASPPQGASALYGYTF. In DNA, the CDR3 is TGCAGTGCTAGCCCCCCTCAGGGGGCGAGTGCTCTCTATGGCTACACCTTC.

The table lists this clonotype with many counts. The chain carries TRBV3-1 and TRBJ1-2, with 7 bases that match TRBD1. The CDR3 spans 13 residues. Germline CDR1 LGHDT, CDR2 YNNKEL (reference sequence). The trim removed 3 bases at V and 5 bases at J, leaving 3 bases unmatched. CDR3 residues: CASSHQTGYGYTF. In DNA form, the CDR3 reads TGTGCCAGCAGCCACCAGACAGGGTATGGCTACACCTTC. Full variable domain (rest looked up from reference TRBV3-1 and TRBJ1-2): DTAVSQTPKYLVTQMGNDKSIKCEQNLGHDTMYWYKQDSKKFLKIMFSYNNKELIINETVPNRFSPKSPDKAHLNLHINSLELGDSAVYFCASSHQTGYGYTFGSGTRLTVV.

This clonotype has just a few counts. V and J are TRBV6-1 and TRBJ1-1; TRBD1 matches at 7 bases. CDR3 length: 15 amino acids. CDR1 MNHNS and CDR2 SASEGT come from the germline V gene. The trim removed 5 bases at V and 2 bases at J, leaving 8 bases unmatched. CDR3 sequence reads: CASSPDRARNTEAFF. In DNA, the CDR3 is TGTGCCAGCAGTCCAGACAGGGCCAGAAACACTGAAGCTTTCTTT.

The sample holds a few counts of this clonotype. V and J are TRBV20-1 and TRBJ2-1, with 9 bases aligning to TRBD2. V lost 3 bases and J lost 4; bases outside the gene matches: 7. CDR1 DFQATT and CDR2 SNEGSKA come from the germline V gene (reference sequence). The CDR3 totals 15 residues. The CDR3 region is CSASVAGGAYNEQFF. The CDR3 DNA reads TGCAGTGCTAGCGTGGCGGGAGGGGCTTACAATGAGCAGTTCTTC.

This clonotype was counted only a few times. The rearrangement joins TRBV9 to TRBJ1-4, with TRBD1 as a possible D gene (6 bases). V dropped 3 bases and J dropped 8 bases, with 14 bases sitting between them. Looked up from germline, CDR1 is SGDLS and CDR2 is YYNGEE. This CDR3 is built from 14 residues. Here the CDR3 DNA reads TGTGCCAGCAGCGAGACGACAGGAATCGAAAAACTGTTTTTT. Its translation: CASSETTGIEKLFF.

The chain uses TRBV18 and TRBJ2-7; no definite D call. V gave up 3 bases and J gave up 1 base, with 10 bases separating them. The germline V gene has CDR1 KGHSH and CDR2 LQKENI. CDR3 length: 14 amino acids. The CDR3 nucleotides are TGTGCCAGCTCACCCGGTTTTAGGTCCTACGAGCAGTACTTC. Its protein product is CASSPGFRSYEQYF. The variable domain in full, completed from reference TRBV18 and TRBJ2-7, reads NAGVMQNPRHLVRRRGQEARLRCSPMKGHSHVYWYRQLPEEGLKFMVYLQKENIIDESGMPKERFSAEFPKEGPSILRIQQVVRGDSAAYFCASSPGFRSYEQYFGPGTRLTVT.

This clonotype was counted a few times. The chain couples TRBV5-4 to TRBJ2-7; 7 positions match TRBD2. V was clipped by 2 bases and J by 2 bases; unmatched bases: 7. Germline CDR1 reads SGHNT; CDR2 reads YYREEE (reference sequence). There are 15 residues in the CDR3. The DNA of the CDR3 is TGTGCCAGCAGCTTACGGGAGGCCCATCCCTACGAGCAGTACTTC. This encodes CASSLREAHPYEQYF.

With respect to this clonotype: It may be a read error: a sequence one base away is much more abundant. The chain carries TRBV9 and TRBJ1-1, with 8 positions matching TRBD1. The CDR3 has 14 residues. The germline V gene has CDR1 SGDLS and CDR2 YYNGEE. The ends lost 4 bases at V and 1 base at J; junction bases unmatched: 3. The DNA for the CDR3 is TGTGCCAGCAGCTCGACAGGGGCGAACACTGAAGCTTTCTTT. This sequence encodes CASSSTGANTEAFF.

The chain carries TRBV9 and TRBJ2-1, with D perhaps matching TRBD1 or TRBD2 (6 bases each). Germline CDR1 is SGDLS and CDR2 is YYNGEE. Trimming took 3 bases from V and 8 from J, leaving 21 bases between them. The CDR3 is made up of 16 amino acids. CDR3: CASSGAQDSGGDEQFF. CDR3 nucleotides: TGTGCCAGCAGCGGCGCCCAGGACAGTGGAGGGGATGAGCAGTTCTTC.

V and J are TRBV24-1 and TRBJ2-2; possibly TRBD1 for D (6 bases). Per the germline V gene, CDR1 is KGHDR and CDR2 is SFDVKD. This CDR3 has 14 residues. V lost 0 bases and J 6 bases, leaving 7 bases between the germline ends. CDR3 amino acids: CATSDLTGPGELFF. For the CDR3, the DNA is TGTGCCACCAGTGATTTGACAGGGCCCGGGGAGCTGTTTTTT.

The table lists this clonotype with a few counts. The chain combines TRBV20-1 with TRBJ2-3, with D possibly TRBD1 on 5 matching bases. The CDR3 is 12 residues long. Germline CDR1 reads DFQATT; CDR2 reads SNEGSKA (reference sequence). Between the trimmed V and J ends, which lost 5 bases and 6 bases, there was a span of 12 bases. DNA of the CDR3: TGCAGTGCTCCCCGGGCAGGGGATACGCAGTATTTT. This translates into CSAPRAGDTQYF.

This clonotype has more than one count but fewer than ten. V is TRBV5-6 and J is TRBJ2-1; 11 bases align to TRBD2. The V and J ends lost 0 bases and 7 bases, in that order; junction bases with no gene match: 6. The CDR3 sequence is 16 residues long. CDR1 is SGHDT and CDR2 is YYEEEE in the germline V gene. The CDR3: CASSLGSGLAVNEQFF. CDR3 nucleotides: TGTGCCAGCAGCTTGGGATCGGGACTAGCGGTAAATGAGCAGTTCTTC.

CDR3 in amino acids: CSASLDSTRGDTQYF. CDR3 nucleotide sequence: TGCAGTGCTAGCCTAGACTCAACCAGAGGGGATACGCAGTATTTT. This chain joins TRBV20-1 and TRBJ2-3; D perhaps matches TRBD2 (5 bases). Looked up from germline, CDR1 is DFQATT and CDR2 is SNEGSKA (reference sequence). This CDR3 has 15 amino acids. Trimming pared 3 bases from V and 6 bases from J, leaving 19 bases between.

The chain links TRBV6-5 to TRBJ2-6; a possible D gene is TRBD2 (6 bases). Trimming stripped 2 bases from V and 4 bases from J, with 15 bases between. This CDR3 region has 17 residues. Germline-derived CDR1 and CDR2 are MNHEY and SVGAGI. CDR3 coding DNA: TGTGCCAGCAGTTACCGCCAAAGCGCGGGAGGGGCCAACGTCCTGACTTTC. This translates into CASSYRQSAGGANVLTF.